Following are 16 T cell receptor beta chains from one sample sequenced in a study of cytotoxic CD8 clonotypes in ibrutinib-treated CLL. The assay was immunoSEQ multiplex PCR, and TCRdb's table has in-frame clones only and misses some. The sample has about 10,000 clones; about four fifths are singletons. Here the sequenced sample was PBMCs, taken at disease progression, from a patient treated with ibrutinib. The receptors here all came from a human donor with chronic lymphocytic leukemia.

V usage is TRBV5-1 and J usage is TRBJ1-2, with 9 bases matching TRBD1. The CDR3 has 12 residues. Trimming took 4 bases from V and 7 from J; bases not matched to a gene: 2. The germline V gene encodes CDR1 SGHRS and CDR2 YFSETQ. The chain's CDR3 is CASSATGGGYTF. DNA for the CDR3: TGCGCCAGCAGCGCGACAGGGGGTGGCTACACCTTC.

This rearrangement joins TRBV11-1 to TRBJ1-1; no reliable D call. This CDR3 spans 13 amino acids. Germline V lookup: CDR1 SGHAT, CDR2 FQDESV (reference sequence). The V end was cut by 2 bases, the J end by 8 bases, with 12 bases between. CDR3: CASSLLAYREAFF. DNA of the CDR3: TGTGCCAGCAGCTTACTTGCTTATCGGGAAGCTTTCTTT.

The chain carries TRBV7-6 and TRBJ1-1; the D is unclear. Trimming cost V 7 bases and J 1 base, with 10 bases left between them. Germline lookup yields CDR1 SGHVS and CDR2 FNYEAQ. This CDR3 is 13 amino acids long. For the CDR3, the DNA is TGTGCCAGCACCCTCTCGACGAACACTGAAGCTTTCTTT. This gives the protein CASTLSTNTEAFF.

There are a few counts of this clone. This rearrangement joins TRBV18 to TRBJ2-7, with 10 bases that match TRBD1. CDR3 length: 16 amino acids. Trimming cost V 1 base and J 4 bases; bases outside gene matches: 7. From germline, CDR1 is KGHSH and CDR2 LQKENI. The CDR3 sequence: CASSPLPGQGIYEQYF. The CDR3 DNA reads as TGTGCCAGCTCACCACTTCCGGGACAGGGGATTTACGAGCAGTACTTC.

This chain links TRBV2 with TRBJ2-3; no clear D. The ends were cut back, 8 bases at V and 1 base at J, with 13 bases in the middle. CDR3 length: 14 residues. CDR1 and CDR2 (germline): SNHLY, FYNNEI. The CDR3 loop is CASSVGFGTDTQYF. CDR3 sequence (DNA): TGTGCCAGCTCTGTGGGTTTTGGCACAGATACGCAGTATTTT.

This clone was seen once. The V gene is TRBV28, the J gene TRBJ2-3; D is undetermined. The germline V and J ends were trimmed by 5 bases and 1 base, with 16 bases remaining between them. The germline V gene encodes CDR1 MDHEN and CDR2 SYDVKM. The CDR3 contains 16 residues. The CDR3 nucleotides read TGTGCCAGCAGTCCGTCTGGATCAGGACGCACAGATACGCAGTATTTT. This gives the protein CASSPSGSGRTDTQYF.

V usage is TRBV7-9 and J usage is TRBJ2-1; D unresolved. The CDR3 spans 15 residues. Germline CDR1 reads SEHNR; CDR2 reads FQNEAQ (reference sequence). Trimming pared 5 bases from V and 1 base from J, leaving 12 bases between. CDR3 loop: CASSLPRLSYNEQFF. The DNA of the CDR3 is TGTGCCAGCAGCCTACCGCGACTTTCCTACAATGAGCAGTTCTTC.

This clone was observed once. The chain combines TRBV6-6 with TRBJ2-7; maybe TRBD1 (8 bases). The CDR3 extends over 16 amino acids. Trimming removed 8 bases at V and 2 bases at J, with 22 bases between. Per germline, CDR1 MNHNY and CDR2 SVGAGI (reference sequence). CDR3 nucleotide sequence: TGTGCCAGCGGAAGACCGAGCGGGACAGGTCCCTACGAGCAGTACTTC. It specifies CASGRPSGTGPYEQYF.

V and J are TRBV18 and TRBJ1-5; D not certain. The V and J ends lost 8 bases and 7 bases respectively, with 15 bases between them. CDR1 KGHSH and CDR2 LQKENI come from the germline V gene. The CDR3 has 13 residues. The CDR3 protein is CASQRESGQPQHF. The CDR3 nucleotides are TGTGCCAGCCAAAGGGAGTCGGGGCAGCCCCAGCATTTT.

This clone was detected only a few times. The gene calls are TRBV2 and TRBJ2-3, with D possibly matching TRBD2 (6 bases). CDR1 is SNHLY and CDR2 is FYNNEI in the germline V gene. Trimming stripped 10 bases from V and 5 bases from J, with 16 bases between. The CDR3 is made up of 13 amino acids. The CDR3 loop reads CATARDGGDTQYF. CDR3 DNA sequence: TGTGCCACTGCGAGGGACGGGGGAGATACGCAGTATTTT.

In its sample, this clone was seen a few times. V usage is TRBV19 and J usage is TRBJ1-5, with D hard to call. This CDR3 spans 17 amino acids. The V gene's germline CDR1 is LNHDA and CDR2 SQIVND (reference sequence). V was pared by 5 bases and J by 3 bases, with 20 bases between. The CDR3 DNA sequence: TGTGCCAGTAGTCCCCCGTTAATGACCTCAATCAATCAGCCCCAGCATTTT. It translates to CASSPPLMTSINQPQHF. Combining the CDR3 with reference TRBV19 and TRBJ1-5 gives the whole variable domain DGGITQSPKYLFRKEGQNVTLSCEQNLNHDAMYWYRQDPGQGLRLIYYSQIVNDFQKGDIAEGYSVSREKKESFPLTVTSAQKNPTAFYLCASSPPLMTSINQPQHFGDGTRLSIL.

The chain combines TRBV5-1 with TRBJ2-5, with D tentatively TRBD2 (6 bases). The germline V gene has CDR1 SGHRS and CDR2 YFSETQ. CDR3 length: 21 residues. The V gene lost 2 bases and the J gene lost 0 bases, with 29 bases spanning the gap. The CDR3 coding sequence is TGCGCCAGCAGCTTACCTCCCGTCAATAAACTAGCCCCAACCGACCAAGAGACCCAGTACTTC. This sequence encodes CASSLPPVNKLAPTDQETQYF.

The chain carries TRBV10-3 and TRBJ1-1; D unclear. The length of the CDR3 is 14 residues. Germline values: CDR1 ENHRY, CDR2 SYGVKD. V lost 10 bases and J 1 base, leaving 16 bases between the germline ends. The CDR3: CASRPLTENTEAFF. The CDR3 region has the DNA TGTGCCAGCCGACCCCTTACAGAGAACACTGAAGCTTTCTTT.

The chain combines TRBV30 with TRBJ1-1, with a possible D match to TRBD1 (6 bases). Germline-derived CDR1 and CDR2 are GTSNPN and SVGIG (reference sequence). V shed 0 bases and J shed 9 bases, with 8 bases lying between them. This CDR3 contains 11 residues. CDR3 coding DNA: TGTGCCTGGAGTGTACAGGGCAAAGCTTTCTTT. Translated, it gives CAWSVQGKAFF.

By share, this clone ranks as large. The J gene is TRBJ1-5, the V gene TRBV30, with D uncertain. Trimming took 0 bases from V and 9 from J, leaving 12 bases between them. This CDR3 is 13 amino acids long. The V gene's germline CDR1 is GTSNPN and CDR2 SVGIG (reference sequence). This CDR3 reads CAWSVGASRPQHF. The CDR3, as DNA: TGTGCCTGGAGTGTAGGTGCCTCGCGGCCCCAGCATTTT. The full variable domain, its missing parts supplied by reference TRBV30 and TRBJ1-5, is SQTIHQWPATLVQPVGSPLSLECTVEGTSNPNLYWYRQAAGRGLQLLFYSVGIGQISSEVPQNLSASRPQDRQFILSSKKLLLSDSGFYLCAWSVGASRPQHFGDGTRLSIL.

The J gene is TRBJ2-3, the V gene TRBV5-5; D ambiguous. V lost 0 bases and J 4 bases, leaving 3 bases between the germline ends. The CDR3 is made up of 12 amino acids. Germline CDR1 reads SGHKS; CDR2 reads YYEKEE (reference sequence). The CDR3 protein is CASSLVPDTQYF. CDR3 DNA sequence: TGTGCCAGCAGCTTGGTGCCAGATACGCAGTATTTT.